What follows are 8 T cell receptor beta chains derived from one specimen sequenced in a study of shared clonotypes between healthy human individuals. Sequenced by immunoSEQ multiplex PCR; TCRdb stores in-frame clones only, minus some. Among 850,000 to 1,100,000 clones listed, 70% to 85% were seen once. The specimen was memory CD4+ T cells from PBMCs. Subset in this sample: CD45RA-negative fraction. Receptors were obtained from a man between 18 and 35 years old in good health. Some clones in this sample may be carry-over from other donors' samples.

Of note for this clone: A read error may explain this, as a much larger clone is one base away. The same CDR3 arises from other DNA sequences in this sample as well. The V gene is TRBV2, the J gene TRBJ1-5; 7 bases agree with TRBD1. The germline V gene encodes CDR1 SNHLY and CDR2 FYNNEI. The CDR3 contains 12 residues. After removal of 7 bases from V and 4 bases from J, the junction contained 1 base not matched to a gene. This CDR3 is CASTRGNQPQHF. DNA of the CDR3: TGTGCCAGCACCAGGGGGAATCAGCCCCAGCATTTT. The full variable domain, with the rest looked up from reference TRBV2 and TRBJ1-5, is EPEVTQTPSHQVTQMGQEVILRCVPISNHLYFYWYRQILGQKVEFLVSFYNNEISEKSEIFDDQFSVERPDGSNFTLKIRSTKLEDSAMYFCASTRGNQPQHFGDGTRLSIL.

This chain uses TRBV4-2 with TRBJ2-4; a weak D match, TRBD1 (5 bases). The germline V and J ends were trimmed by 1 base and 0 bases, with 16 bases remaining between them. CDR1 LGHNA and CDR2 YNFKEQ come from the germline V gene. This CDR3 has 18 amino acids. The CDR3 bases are TGTGCCAGCAGCCAAGCTGTAAGGGGCTCTTTAGCCAAAAACATTCAGTACTTC. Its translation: CASSQAVRGSLAKNIQYF.

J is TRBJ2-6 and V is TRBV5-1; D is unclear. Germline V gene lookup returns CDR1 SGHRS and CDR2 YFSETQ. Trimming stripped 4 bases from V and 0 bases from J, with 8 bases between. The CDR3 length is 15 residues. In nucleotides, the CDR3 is TGCGCCAGCAGCAACCAAGACTCTGGGGCCAACGTCCTGACTTTC. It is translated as CASSNQDSGANVLTF. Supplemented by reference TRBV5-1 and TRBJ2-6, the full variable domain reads KAGVTQTPRYLIKTRGQQVTLSCSPISGHRSVSWYQQTPGQGLQFLFEYFSETQRNKGNFPGRFSGRQFSNSRSEMNVSTLELGDSALYLCASSNQDSGANVLTFGAGSRLTVL.

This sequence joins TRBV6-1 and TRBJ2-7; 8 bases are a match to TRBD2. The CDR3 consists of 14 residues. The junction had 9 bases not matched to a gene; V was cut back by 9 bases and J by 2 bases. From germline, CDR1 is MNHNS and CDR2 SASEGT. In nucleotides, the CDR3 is TGTGCCAGGGACCCGGGACTAGGTCCCTACGAGCAGTACTTC. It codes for CARDPGLGPYEQYF.

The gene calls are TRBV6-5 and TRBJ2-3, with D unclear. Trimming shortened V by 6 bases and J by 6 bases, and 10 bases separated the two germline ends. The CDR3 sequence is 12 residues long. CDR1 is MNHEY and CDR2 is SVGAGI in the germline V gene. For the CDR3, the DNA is TGTGCCAGCAGCGCGAACTTGGATACGCAGTATTTT. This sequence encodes CASSANLDTQYF.

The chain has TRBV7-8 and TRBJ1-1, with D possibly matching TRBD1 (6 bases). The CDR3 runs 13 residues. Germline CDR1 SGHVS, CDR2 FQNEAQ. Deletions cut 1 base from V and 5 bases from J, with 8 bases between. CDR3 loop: CASSLDRVTEAFF. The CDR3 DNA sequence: TGTGCCAGCAGCTTAGACAGGGTGACTGAAGCTTTCTTT.

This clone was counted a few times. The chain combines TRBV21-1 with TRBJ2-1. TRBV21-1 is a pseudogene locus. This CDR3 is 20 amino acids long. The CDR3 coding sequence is TGTGCCAGCAGGCAAAAAAGCAGGGGCCTCACTAGCTGCTGTTACAATGAGCAGTTCTTC. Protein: CASRQKSRGLTSCCYNEQFF.

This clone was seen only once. CDR3 in amino acids: CASRRGSSHTDTQYF. The CDR3 DNA reads as TGCGCCAGCAGGAGAGGTAGCAGTCACACAGATACGCAGTATTTT. The chain couples TRBV5-1 to TRBJ2-3; the D is unclear. The CDR3 runs to 15 residues. From germline, CDR1 is SGHRS and CDR2 YFSETQ. The ends were cut back, 5 bases at V and 2 bases at J, with 15 bases in the middle.